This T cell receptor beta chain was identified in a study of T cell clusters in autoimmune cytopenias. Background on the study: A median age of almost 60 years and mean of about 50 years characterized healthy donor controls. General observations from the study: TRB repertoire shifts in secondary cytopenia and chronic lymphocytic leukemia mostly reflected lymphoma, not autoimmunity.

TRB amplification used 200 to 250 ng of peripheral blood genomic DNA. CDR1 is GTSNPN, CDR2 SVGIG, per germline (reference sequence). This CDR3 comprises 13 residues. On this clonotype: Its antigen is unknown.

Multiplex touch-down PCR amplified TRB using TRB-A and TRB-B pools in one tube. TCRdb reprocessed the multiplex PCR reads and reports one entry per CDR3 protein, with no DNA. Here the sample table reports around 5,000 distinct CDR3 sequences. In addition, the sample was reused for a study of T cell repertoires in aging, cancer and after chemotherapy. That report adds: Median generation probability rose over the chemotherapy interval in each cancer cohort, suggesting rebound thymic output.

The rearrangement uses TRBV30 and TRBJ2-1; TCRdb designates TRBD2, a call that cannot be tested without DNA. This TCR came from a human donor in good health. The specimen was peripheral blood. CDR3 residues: CAWSVGSGSEQFF. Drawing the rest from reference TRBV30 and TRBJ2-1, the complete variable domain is SQTIHQWPATLVQPVGSPLSLECTVEGTSNPNLYWYRQAAGRGLQLLFYSVGIGQISSEVPQNLSASRPQDRQFILSSKKLLLSDSGFYLCAWSVGSGSEQFFGPGTRLTVL.